The rows below give T cell receptor beta chains drawn from one sample of a study of shared T cell receptors in the human thymus. Clones were read by immunoSEQ multiplex PCR, and TCRdb kept only the in-frame ones, dropping some. The sample consists of 540,000 or so clones, 75% to 80% of them appearing once. This same sample was also taken into another study, of human thymus T cells.

The sample taken for sequencing was thymocytes. The source is a boy less than two years old with a congenital heart defect. CDR3s include the opening cysteine and the closing phenylalanine or tryptophan. The order of the fields is J gene, V gene, CDR3 length, clone size, D gene, CDR3 DNA, CDR3 protein. The D gene is left open where the match is weak. Clone size is stated in some rows and not others, as once, few, many or a class when expanded.

TRBJ2-1	TRBV6-1	15	-	-	TGTGCCAGCAGTGAAGGCCCAGCGGATTACAATGAGCAGTTCTTC	CASSEGPADYNEQFF
TRBJ2-2	TRBV5-4	14	-	TRBD1	TGTGCCAGCAGCTTGGACAGGGGCGGCGGGGAGCTGTTTTTT	CASSLDRGGGELFF
TRBJ2-5	TRBV19	15	once	-	TGTGCCAGTAGTATTGTTAGCGGTAGAATGGAGACCCAGTACTTC	CASSIVSGRMETQYF
TRBJ1-2	TRBV6-5	13	-	TRBD1	TGTGCCAGCAGTCTCAGGGGGACCTATGGCTACACCTTC	CASSLRGTYGYTF
TRBJ1-1	TRBV19	14	-	-	TGTGCCAGTAGTGGAGGGACGGTGAACACTGAAGCTTTCTTT	CASSGGTVNTEAFF
TRBJ2-1	TRBV6-6	15	-	-	TGTGCCAGCAGTTACCTCGCTAGTCCAAACAATGAGCAGTTCTTC	CASSYLASPNNEQFF
TRBJ2-2	TRBV27	16	-	TRBD1	TGTGCCAGCAGTCCCTGGGGACAGGGTCACACCGGGGAGCTGTTTTTT	CASSPWGQGHTGELFF
TRBJ1-2	TRBV4-3	15	-	TRBD1	TGCGCCAGCAGCCCGGACAGGAGAGCTAACTATGGCTACACCTTC	CASSPDRRANYGYTF
TRBJ2-7	TRBV29-1	13	-	TRBD1	TGCAGCGTTGTTTGGACAGGGGACTACGAGCAGTACTTC	CSVVWTGDYEQYF
TRBJ2-1	TRBV18	15	-	-	TGTGCCAGCTCACCCCCCGGTCGTTCCTACAATGAGCAGTTCTTC	CASSPPGRSYNEQFF
TRBJ1-2	TRBV20-1	11	once	TRBD1	TGCAGTGCTAGACCAGGGGGCGGCTACACCTTC	CSARPGGGYTF
TRBJ1-5	TRBV27	14	few	-	TGTGCCAGCAGTCCGCTACCTGGGGCTCAGCCCCAGCATTTT	CASSPLPGAQPQHF
TRBJ1-1	TRBV2	16	-	-	TGTGCCAGCAGGAAAAGAGGCGGCCTTATGAACACTGAAGCTTTCTTT	CASRKRGGLMNTEAFF
TRBJ2-3	TRBV5-6	15	few	TRBD1	TGTGCCAGCAGCTTTGACAGGGGTGGGACAGATACGCAGTATTTT	CASSFDRGGTDTQYF
TRBJ1-4	TRBV27	15	-	TRBD1	TGTGCCAGCACCTTGAGGGACAGGGGAAATGAAAAACTGTTTTTT	CASTLRDRGNEKLFF
TRBJ2-7	TRBV10-1	13	-	-	TGCGCCAGCAGACCTTCGGGATTTGGGGAGCAGTACTTC	CASRPSGFGEQYF
TRBJ1-4	TRBV5-1	14	-	-	TGCGCCAGCAGCCTGTCCCAGGGCAACGAAAAACTGTTTTTT	CASSLSQGNEKLFF
TRBJ2-7	TRBV13	12	-	-	TGTGCCAGCAGCTTAGGCCAGGACGAGCAGTACTTC	CASSLGQDEQYF
TRBJ2-3	TRBV2	19	-	TRBD2	TGTGCCAGCAGTGAGAGACTAGCGGGGGTAAACCCTAGCACAGATACGCAGTATTTT	CASSERLAGVNPSTDTQYF
TRBJ2-1	TRBV2	18	few	TRBD2	TGTGCCAGCAGCGGGGGACTAGCGGGATCCGCCCCCTACAATGAGCAGTTCTTC	CASSGGLAGSAPYNEQFF
TRBJ2-3	TRBV10-3	18	-	TRBD2	TGTGCCATCACGTGGGAGGGTCCGGAGCGGGAGCGCACAGATACGCAGTATTTT	CAITWEGPERERTDTQYF
TRBJ2-7	TRBV21-1	14	-	-	TGTGCCAGCAGCAGTGGAACAGGGTCCGGCGAGCAGTACTTC	CASSSGTGSGEQYF
TRBJ1-2	TRBV5-6	13	-	-	TGTGCCAGCAGCTTACAGGGTTCCTATGGCTACACCTTC	CASSLQGSYGYTF
TRBJ2-5	TRBV30	17	-	TRBD1	TGTGCCTGGAGTGCCCCCTCACAGGGGATACACCAAGAGACCCAGTACTTC	CAWSAPSQGIHQETQYF
TRBJ2-5	TRBV29-1	14	-	-	TGCAGCGTTACCCTGGCTAGCGACCAAGAGACCCAGTACTTC	CSVTLASDQETQYF
TRBJ2-7	TRBV28	14	-	TRBD2	TGTGCCAGCAGGTTCGAGCGGGGGACCTACGAGCAGTACTTC	CASRFERGTYEQYF
TRBJ1-2	TRBV11-2	14	once	TRBD1	TGTGCCAGCAGCCCCAGGGACAGGGCCTATGGCTACACCTTC	CASSPRDRAYGYTF
TRBJ2-7	TRBV28	15	-	TRBD2	TGTGCCAGCAGTTTATGCTGGGGGGGGGCCTACGAGCAGTACTTC	CASSLCWGGAYEQYF
TRBJ2-5	TRBV27	17	once	TRBD2	TGTGCCAGCAGTCCACCGGGACTAGCGGGAGGGGGGGAGACCCAGTACTTC	CASSPPGLAGGGETQYF
TRBJ1-2	TRBV18	14	-	-	TGTGCCAGCTCAACCGGGTGGGGCCCCGACGGCTACACCTTC	CASSTGWGPDGYTF
TRBJ2-7	TRBV5-4	17	-	TRBD2	TGTGCCAGCAGCTTGGCCCGGGGGGGAGGCTCCTACTACGAGCAGTACTTC	CASSLARGGGSYYEQYF
TRBJ1-5	TRBV4-2	16	-	TRBD1	TGTGCCAGCAGCCACCCGACAGGGGCGGGCAATCAGCCCCAGCATTTT	CASSHPTGAGNQPQHF
TRBJ1-1	TRBV27	16	once	TRBD1	TGTGCCAGCAGTTTTTTCCGGACAGGAGAGAACACTGAAGCTTTCTTT	CASSFFRTGENTEAFF
TRBJ2-7	TRBV6-1	14	-	TRBD1	TGTGCCAGCAGTGAAGGGACAGGGAGCGGCGAGCAGTACTTC	CASSEGTGSGEQYF
TRBJ2-1	TRBV19	14	few	-	TGTGCCAGTAGTCCTCAGTGCTCCTACAATGAGCAGTTCTTC	CASSPQCSYNEQFF
TRBJ2-5	TRBV5-6	14	-	-	TGTGCCAGCAGCCTAGCGACAGGGTGGGAGACCCAGTACTTC	CASSLATGWETQYF
TRBJ2-5	TRBV7-2	17	-	TRBD2	TGTGCCAGCAGCCCCGATGGGACTAGCGGGAAACAAGAGACCCAGTACTTC	CASSPDGTSGKQETQYF
TRBJ1-2	TRBV15	14	-	TRBD1	TGTGCCACCAGCAGAGAGACAGGGGGCGGTGGCTACACCTTC	CATSRETGGGGYTF
TRBJ1-3	TRBV29-1	14	few	TRBD1	TGCAGCGCAGACAGGGGGCTTACTGGAAACACCATATATTTT	CSADRGLTGNTIYF
TRBJ2-5	TRBV7-2	14	-	-	TGTGCCAGCAGCTTAGAAGGGCGGGGAGAGACCCAGTACTTC	CASSLEGRGETQYF
TRBJ1-5	TRBV7-9	16	once	-	TGTGCCAGCAGGGCCGGGGTCCCCGGGTGCAATCAGCCCCAGCATTTT	CASRAGVPGCNQPQHF
TRBJ2-1	TRBV4-1	15	-	TRBD1	TGCGCCAGCAGCCAAATACAGGGGGACCCCAATGAGCAGTTCTTC	CASSQIQGDPNEQFF
TRBJ2-7	TRBV5-1	15	-	TRBD2	TGCGCCAGCAGCTTGAGACTTAGCGGGACCTACGAGCAGTACTTC	CASSLRLSGTYEQYF
TRBJ2-1	TRBV27	16	-	TRBD1	TGTGCCAGCAGTTTAATGCCCGGACAGGTCTACAATGAGCAGTTCTTC	CASSLMPGQVYNEQFF
TRBJ1-4	TRBV11-3	14	-	TRBD1	TGTGCCAGGGAGGTGGGGACAGCGAATGAAAAACTGTTTTTT	CAREVGTANEKLFF
TRBJ2-7	TRBV30	18	-	TRBD1	TGTGCCTGGTTCTCCCAATCCATCCCGGGACAGGGAGCGAGCGAGCAGTACTTC	CAWFSQSIPGQGASEQYF
TRBJ2-7	TRBV10-1	11	-	-	TGCGCCAGCAGGGCCAACTACGAGCAGTACTTC	CASRANYEQYF
TRBJ2-3	TRBV12-1	15	-	-	TGTGCCAGCCGTACCGAGGCAAGAGCCACAGATACGCAGTATTTT	CASRTEARATDTQYF
TRBJ2-5	TRBV7-9	18	-	TRBD2	TGTGCCAGCAGCTTTACGGGGTCCCGCGGGAGTCTCCAAGAGACCCAGTACTTC	CASSFTGSRGSLQETQYF
TRBJ1-1	TRBV4-3	20	-	TRBD1	TGCGCCAGCAGCCAAGACCCCTCCGGGACAGGGAATTTTGGGAACACTGAAGCTTTCTTT	CASSQDPSGTGNFGNTEAFF